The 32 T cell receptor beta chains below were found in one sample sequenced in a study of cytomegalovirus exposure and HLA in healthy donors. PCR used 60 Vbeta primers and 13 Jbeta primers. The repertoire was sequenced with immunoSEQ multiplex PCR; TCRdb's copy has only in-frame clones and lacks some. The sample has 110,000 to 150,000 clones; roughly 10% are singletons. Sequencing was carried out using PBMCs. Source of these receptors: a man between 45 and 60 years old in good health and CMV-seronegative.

This CDR3 is CASSPGRANTGELFF. CDR3 coding DNA: TGTGCCAGCTCACCGGGCAGGGCGAACACCGGGGAGCTGTTTTTT. This rearrangement joins TRBV18 to TRBJ2-2, with D maybe TRBD1 (5 bases). The CDR3 loop spans 15 amino acids. The V end lost 3 bases, the J end lost 0 bases, and 8 bases lay between the germline ends. CDR1 is KGHSH, CDR2 LQKENI, per germline.

This CDR3 is CASSSGLAGGSTGELFF. CDR3 sequence (DNA): TGTGCCAGCAGCTCGGGACTAGCGGGAGGGAGCACCGGGGAGCTGTTTTTT. The rearrangement links TRBV7-3 to TRBJ2-2; 16 nucleotides align to TRBD2. The ends lost 4 bases at V and 4 bases at J; junction bases unmatched: 3. There are 17 residues in the CDR3. Germline values: CDR1 SGHTA, CDR2 FQGTGA.

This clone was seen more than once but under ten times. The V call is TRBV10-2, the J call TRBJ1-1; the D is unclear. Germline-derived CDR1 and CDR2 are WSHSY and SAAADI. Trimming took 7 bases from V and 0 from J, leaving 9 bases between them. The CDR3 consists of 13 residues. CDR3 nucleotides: TGCGCCAGCAAAAACGGAGTGAACACTGAAGCTTTCTTT. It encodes CASKNGVNTEAFF.

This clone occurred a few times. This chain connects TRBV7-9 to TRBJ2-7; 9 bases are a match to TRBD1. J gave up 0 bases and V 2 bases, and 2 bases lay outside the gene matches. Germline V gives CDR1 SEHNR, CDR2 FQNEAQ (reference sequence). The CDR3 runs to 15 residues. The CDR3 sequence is CASSLWGQGSYEQYF. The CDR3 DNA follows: TGTGCCAGCAGCTTATGGGGACAGGGCTCCTACGAGCAGTACTTC.

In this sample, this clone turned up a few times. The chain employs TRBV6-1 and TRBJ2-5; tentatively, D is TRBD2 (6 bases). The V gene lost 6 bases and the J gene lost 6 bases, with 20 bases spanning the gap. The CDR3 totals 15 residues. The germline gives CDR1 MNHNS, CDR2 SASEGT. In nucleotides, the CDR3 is TGTGCCAGCAGCCGGGACTCCCAAACAAGGCAGACCCAGTACTTC. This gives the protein CASSRDSQTRQTQYF.

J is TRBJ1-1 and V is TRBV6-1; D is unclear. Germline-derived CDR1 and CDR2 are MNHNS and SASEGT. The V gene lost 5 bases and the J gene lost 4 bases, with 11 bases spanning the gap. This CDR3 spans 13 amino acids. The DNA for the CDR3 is TGTGCCAGCAGTTTCGCGGAGGGCACTGAAGCTTTCTTT. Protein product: CASSFAEGTEAFF.

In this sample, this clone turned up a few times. CDR3 coding DNA: TGTGCCAGCAGCCTCTCCGGGACAGGGGGAACTGAAGCTTTCTTT. It yields the protein CASSLSGTGGTEAFF. The chain recombines TRBV7-9 with TRBJ1-1, with 11 bases fitting TRBD1. The J segment lost 5 bases and the V segment lost 5 bases, leaving 7 bases of the junction unmatched. In germline, CDR1 is SEHNR, CDR2 FQNEAQ (reference sequence). The CDR3 totals 15 residues.

The CDR3 spells CASSLESAGNTIYF. CDR3 coding DNA: TGCGCCAGCAGCTTGGAAAGCGCTGGAAACACCATATATTTT. The chain has TRBV5-1 and TRBJ1-3; D is unclear. The germline V gene has CDR1 SGHRS and CDR2 YFSETQ. This CDR3 has 14 amino acids. The V gene lost 0 bases and the J gene lost 2 bases, with 6 bases spanning the gap.

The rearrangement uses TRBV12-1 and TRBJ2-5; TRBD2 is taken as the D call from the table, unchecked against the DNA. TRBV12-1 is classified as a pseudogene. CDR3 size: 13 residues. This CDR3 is CATLPQTQETQYF. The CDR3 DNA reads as TGTGCCACCCTCCCCCAGACTCAAGAGACCCAGTACTTC.

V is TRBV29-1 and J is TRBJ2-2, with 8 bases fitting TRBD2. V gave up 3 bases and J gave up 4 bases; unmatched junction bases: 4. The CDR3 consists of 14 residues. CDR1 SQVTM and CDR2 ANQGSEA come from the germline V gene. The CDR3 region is CSVEASGGTGELFF. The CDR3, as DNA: TGCAGCGTTGAGGCGAGCGGGGGCACCGGGGAGCTGTTTTTT.

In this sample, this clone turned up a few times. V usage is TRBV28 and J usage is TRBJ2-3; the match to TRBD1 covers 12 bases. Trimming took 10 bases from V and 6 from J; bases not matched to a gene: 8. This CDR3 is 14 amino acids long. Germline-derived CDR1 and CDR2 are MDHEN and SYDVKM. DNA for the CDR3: TGTGCCACCTGGGGGACAGGGGGCTTCGATACGCAGTATTTT. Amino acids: CATWGTGGFDTQYF. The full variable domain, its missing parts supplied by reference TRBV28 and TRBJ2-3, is DVKVTQSSRYLVKRTGEKVFLECVQDMDHENMFWYRQDPGLGLRLIYFSYDVKMKEKGDIPEGYSVSREKKERFSLILESASTNQTSMYLCATWGTGGFDTQYFGPGTRLTVL.

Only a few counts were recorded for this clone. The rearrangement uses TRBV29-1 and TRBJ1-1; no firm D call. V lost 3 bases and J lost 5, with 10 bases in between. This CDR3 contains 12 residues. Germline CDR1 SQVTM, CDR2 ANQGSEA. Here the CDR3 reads CSVDGESTEAFF. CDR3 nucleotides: TGCAGCGTTGATGGGGAGTCGACTGAAGCTTTCTTT.

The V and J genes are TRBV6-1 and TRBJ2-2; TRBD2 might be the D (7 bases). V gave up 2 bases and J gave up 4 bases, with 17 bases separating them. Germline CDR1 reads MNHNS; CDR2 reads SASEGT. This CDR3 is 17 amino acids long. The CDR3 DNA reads TGTGCCAGCAGTGAACGGGGGCGGACTAGTGGCACCGGGGAGCTGTTTTTT. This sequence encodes CASSERGRTSGTGELFF.

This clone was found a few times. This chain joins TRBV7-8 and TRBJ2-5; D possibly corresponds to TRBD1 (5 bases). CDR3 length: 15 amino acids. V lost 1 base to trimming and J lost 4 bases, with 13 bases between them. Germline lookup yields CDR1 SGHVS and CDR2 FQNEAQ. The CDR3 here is CASSLGGVGLETQYF. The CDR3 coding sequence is TGTGCCAGCAGCTTAGGGGGCGTGGGGTTAGAGACCCAGTACTTC.

The CDR3 protein is CLSQSAAYGYTF. The CDR3 coding sequence is TGCCTCTCTCAGTCCGCTGCTTATGGCTACACCTTC. V is TRBV29-1 and J is TRBJ1-2, with D hard to call. CDR1 SQVTM and CDR2 ANQGSEA come from the germline V gene. CDR3 length: 12 amino acids.

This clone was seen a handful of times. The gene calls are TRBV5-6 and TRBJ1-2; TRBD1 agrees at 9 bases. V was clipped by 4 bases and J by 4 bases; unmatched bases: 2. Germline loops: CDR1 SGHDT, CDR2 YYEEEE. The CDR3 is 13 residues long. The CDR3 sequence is CASSRTGVYGYTF. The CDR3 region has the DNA TGTGCCAGCAGCCGGACAGGGGTCTATGGCTACACCTTC.

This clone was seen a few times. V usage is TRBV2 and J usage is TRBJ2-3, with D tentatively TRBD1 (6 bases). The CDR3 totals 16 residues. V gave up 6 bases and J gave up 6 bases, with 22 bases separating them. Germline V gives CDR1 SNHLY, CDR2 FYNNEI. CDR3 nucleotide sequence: TGTGCCAGCAGACAAGCGAATACAGGGCTCATGGATACGCAGTATTTT. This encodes CASRQANTGLMDTQYF.

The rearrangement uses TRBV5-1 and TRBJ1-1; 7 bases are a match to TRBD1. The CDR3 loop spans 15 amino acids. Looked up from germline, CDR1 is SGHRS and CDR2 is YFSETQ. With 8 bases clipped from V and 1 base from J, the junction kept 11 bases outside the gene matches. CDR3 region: CASTLGGNTNTEAFF. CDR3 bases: TGCGCCAGTACATTAGGGGGCAATACGAACACTGAAGCTTTCTTT.

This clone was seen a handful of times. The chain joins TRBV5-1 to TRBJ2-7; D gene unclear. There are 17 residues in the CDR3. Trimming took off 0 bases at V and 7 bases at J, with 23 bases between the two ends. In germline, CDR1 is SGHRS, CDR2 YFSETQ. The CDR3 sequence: CASSLGDGNFILGEQYF. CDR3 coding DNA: TGCGCCAGCAGCTTGGGAGACGGTAACTTCATCCTCGGGGAGCAGTACTTC. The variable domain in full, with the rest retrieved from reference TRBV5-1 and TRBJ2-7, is KAGVTQTPRYLIKTRGQQVTLSCSPISGHRSVSWYQQTPGQGLQFLFEYFSETQRNKGNFPGRFSGRQFSNSRSEMNVSTLELGDSALYLCASSLGDGNFILGEQYFGPGTRLTVT.

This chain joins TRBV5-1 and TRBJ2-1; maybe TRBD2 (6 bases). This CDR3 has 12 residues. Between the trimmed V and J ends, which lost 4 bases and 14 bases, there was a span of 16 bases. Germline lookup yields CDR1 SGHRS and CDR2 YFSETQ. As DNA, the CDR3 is TGCGCCAGCAGCGGGACTCAGGTTGGGGAGTTCTTC. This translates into CASSGTQVGEFF.

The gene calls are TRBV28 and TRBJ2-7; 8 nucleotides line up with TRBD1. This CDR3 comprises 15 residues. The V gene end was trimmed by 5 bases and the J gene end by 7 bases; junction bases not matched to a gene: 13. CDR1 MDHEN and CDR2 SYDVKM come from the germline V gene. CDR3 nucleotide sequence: TGTGCCAGCAGTAAAGGGACAGGCGGTCTCGGGGAGCAGTACTTC. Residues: CASSKGTGGLGEQYF.

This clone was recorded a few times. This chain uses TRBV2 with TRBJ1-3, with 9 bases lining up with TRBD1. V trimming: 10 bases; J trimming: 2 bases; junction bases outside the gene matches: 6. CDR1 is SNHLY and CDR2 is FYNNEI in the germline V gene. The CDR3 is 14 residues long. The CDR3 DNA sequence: TGTGCCAAGGGACAGGGAGGAACTGGAAACACCATATATTTT. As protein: CAKGQGGTGNTIYF.

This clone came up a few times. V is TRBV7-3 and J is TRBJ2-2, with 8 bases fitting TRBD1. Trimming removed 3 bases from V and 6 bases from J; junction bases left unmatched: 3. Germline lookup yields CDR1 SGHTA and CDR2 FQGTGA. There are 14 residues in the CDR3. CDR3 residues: CASSFGQGSGELFF. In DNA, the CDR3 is TGTGCCAGCAGCTTTGGACAGGGCTCCGGGGAGCTGTTTTTT.

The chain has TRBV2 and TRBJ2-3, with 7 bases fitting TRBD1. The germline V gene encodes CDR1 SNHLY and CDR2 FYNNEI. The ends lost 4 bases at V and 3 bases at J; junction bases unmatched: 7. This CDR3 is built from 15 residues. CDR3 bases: TGTGCCAGCAGTGCCTCGACAGGGCGGACAGATACGCAGTATTTT. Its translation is CASSASTGRTDTQYF.

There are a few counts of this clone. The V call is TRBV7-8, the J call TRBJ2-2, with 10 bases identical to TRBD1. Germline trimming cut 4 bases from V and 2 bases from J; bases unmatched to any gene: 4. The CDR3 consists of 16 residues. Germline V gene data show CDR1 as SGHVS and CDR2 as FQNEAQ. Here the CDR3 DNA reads TGTGCCAGCAGCTACGGACAGGGGGGAAACACCGGGGAGCTGTTTTTT. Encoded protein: CASSYGQGGNTGELFF.

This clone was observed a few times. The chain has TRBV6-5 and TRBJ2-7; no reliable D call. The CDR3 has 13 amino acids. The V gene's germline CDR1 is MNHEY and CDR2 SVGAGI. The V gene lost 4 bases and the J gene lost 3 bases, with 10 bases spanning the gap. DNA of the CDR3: TGTGCCAGCAGTTCCAGAATAAGCTACGAGCAGTACTTC. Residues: CASSSRISYEQYF.

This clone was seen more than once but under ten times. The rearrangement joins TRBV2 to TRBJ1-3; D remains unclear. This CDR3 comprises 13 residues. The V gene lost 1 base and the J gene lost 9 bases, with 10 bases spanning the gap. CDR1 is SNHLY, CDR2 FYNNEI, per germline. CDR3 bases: TGTGCCAGCAGTGAAGAAGGGAGAATCACCATATATTTT. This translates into CASSEEGRITIYF.

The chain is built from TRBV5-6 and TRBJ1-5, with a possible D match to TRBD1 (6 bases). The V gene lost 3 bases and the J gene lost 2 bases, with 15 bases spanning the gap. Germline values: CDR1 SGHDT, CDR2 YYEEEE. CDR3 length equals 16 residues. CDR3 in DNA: TGTGCCAGCAGCTATTTTCAACAGGGCGGCAATCAGCCCCAGCATTTT. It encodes CASSYFQQGGNQPQHF.

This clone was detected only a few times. Here the CDR3 DNA reads TGTGCCAGCTCATCGGGGGAAAAACTGTTTTTT. Translated: CASSSGEKLFF. V usage is TRBV18 and J usage is TRBJ1-4; D ambiguous. Germline values: CDR1 KGHSH, CDR2 LQKENI. Trimming removed 5 bases at V and 8 bases at J, with 6 bases between. The CDR3 extends over 11 amino acids.

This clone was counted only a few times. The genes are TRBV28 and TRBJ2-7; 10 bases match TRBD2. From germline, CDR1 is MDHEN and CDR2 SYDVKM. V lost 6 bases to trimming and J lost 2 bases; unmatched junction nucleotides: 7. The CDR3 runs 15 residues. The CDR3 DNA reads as TGTGCCAGCAGCCTTAGCGGGGGGTACCCCTACGAGCAGTACTTC. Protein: CASSLSGGYPYEQYF.

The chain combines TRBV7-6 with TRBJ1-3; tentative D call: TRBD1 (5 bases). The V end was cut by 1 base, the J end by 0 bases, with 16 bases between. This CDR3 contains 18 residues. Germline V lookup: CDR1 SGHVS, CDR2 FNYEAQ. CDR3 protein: CASSLGWEGDYSGNTIYF. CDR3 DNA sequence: TGTGCCAGCAGCTTAGGTTGGGAAGGGGACTACTCTGGAAACACCATATATTTT. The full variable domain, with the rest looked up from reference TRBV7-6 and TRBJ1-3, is GAGVSQSPRYKVTKRGQDVALRCDPISGHVSLYWYRQALGQGPEFLTYFNYEAQQDKSGLPNDRFSAERPEGSISTLTIQRTEQRDSAMYRCASSLGWEGDYSGNTIYFGEGSWLTVV.

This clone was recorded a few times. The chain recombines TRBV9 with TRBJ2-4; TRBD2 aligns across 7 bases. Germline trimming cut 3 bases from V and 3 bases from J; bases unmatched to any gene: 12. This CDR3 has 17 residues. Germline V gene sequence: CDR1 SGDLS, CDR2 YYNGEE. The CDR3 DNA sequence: TGTGCCAGCAGCGCCCGGGACTATACTCCAGACAAAAACATTCAGTACTTC. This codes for CASSARDYTPDKNIQYF.